A single sample is the source of the 28 T cell receptor beta chains below, sequenced in a study of Graves' ophthalmopathy and Graves' hyperthyroidism. The authors amplified TCR beta CDR3 regions, and they did so from RNA transcripts for repertoire sequencing. Scientists carried out first-round RT-PCR using HTBI primers and then a second-round multiplex PCR. Via MiXCR, TCRdb re-called the multiplex PCR reads, giving one row per CDR3 protein. The sample carries some 360,000 distinct CDR3 sequences, about 18% recorded once. The sequenced material came from peripheral blood. Receptor source: an adult woman with stable Graves' hyperthyroidism.

This clonotype was found many times. The chain is built from TRBV6-1 and TRBJ1-1; tentative D call: TRBD1 (6 bases). The V and J ends lost 7 bases and 7 bases respectively, with 22 bases between them. Germline V gene sequence: CDR1 MNHNS, CDR2 SASEGT. The CDR3 is 15 residues long. The CDR3 here is CASTKQGPEHGEAFF. In DNA, the CDR3 is TGTGCCAGCACTAAACAGGGCCCCGAACATGGTGAAGCTTTCTTT.

This clonotype appeared a few times. One base away lies a much larger clone, so this may be a sequencing read error. This rearrangement joins TRBV20-1 to TRBJ2-4; the D gene is possibly TRBD1 (6 bases). The CDR3 totals 15 residues. The germline CDR1 and CDR2 sequences are DFQATT and SNEGSKA (reference sequence). CDR3 in amino acids: CSAQGRGEAKNIKYF. The CDR3 coding sequence is TGCAGTGCCCAGGGCAGGGGCGAAGCCAAAAACATTAAGTACTTC.

Notes on this clonotype: A much bigger clone sits one base away, suggesting this may be a read error. The rearrangement joins TRBV5-1 to TRBJ1-1, with a weak D call TRBD1 (5 bases). Germline CDR1 and CDR2: SGHRS and YFSETQ. The CDR3 is made up of 14 amino acids. CDR3 residues: CASSLAEGNLQALF. CDR3 DNA sequence: TGCGCCAGCAGCTTGGCCGAGGGGAATCTGCAGGCTCTCTTT.

The rearrangement links TRBV6-2 or TRBV6-3 to TRBJ1-5, with D possibly matching TRBD1 (5 bases). Germline V gene sequence: CDR1 MNHEY, CDR2 SVGEGT. The CDR3 extends over 16 amino acids. Trimming left V 4 bases short and J 2 bases short, with 15 bases between. This CDR3 reads CASSSYAGQGNQPQHF. CDR3 nucleotides: TGTGCCAGCAGTTCCTATGCGGGGCAGGGCAATCAGCCCCAGCATTTT.

This clonotype was seen at least ten times. The gene calls are TRBV13 and TRBJ2-5; weak D call: TRBD2 (5 bases). The germline gives CDR1 PRHDT, CDR2 FYEKMQ (reference sequence). The V end was cut by 5 bases, the J end by 5 bases, with 12 bases between. The CDR3 is made up of 13 amino acids. CDR3 loop: CASSPGSLETQYF. The DNA for the CDR3 is TGTGCCAGCAGCCCTGGGAGCTTGGAGACCCAGTACTTC.

In this sample, this clonotype turned up many times. The CDR3 sequence: CASKGQETYEQYF. DNA for the CDR3: TGTGCCAGCAAGGGACAGGAGACCTACGAGCAGTACTTC. The chain uses TRBV27 and TRBJ2-7, with 8 bases that match TRBD1. The CDR3 extends over 13 amino acids. The J segment lost 2 bases and the V segment lost 7 bases, leaving 4 bases of the junction unmatched. In germline, CDR1 is MNHEY, CDR2 SMNVEV (reference sequence).

This clonotype was detected a few times. V usage is TRBV15 and J usage is TRBJ2-6, with a weak D call TRBD1 (6 bases). V was shortened by 2 bases and J by 0 bases, with 11 bases between the two germline ends. The CDR3 sequence is 17 residues long. In germline, CDR1 is LNHNV, CDR2 YYDKDF (reference sequence). CDR3 amino acids: CATSRQGISSGANVLTF. Written as DNA, the CDR3 is TGTGCCACCAGCAGACAGGGGATTAGCTCTGGGGCCAACGTCCTGACTTTC.

This chain uses TRBV6-1 with TRBJ2-7, with D maybe TRBD2 (7 bases). Germline CDR1 is MNHNS and CDR2 is SASEGT. CDR3 length equals 13 residues. The ends were cut back, 8 bases at V and 4 bases at J, with 15 bases in the middle. The CDR3 protein is CASSRGGMYEQYF. Here the CDR3 DNA reads TGTGCCAGCTCGAGGGGGGGGATGTACGAGCAGTACTTC.

At least ten counts were recorded for this clonotype. The CDR3 bases are TGTGCCAGCAGAGATCCGGGACAGGGGGCGTATGGCTACACCTTC. Protein: CASRDPGQGAYGYTF. The chain couples TRBV6-1 to TRBJ1-2, with TRBD1 matching 12 bases. The CDR3 sequence is 15 residues long. Germline V gene sequence: CDR1 MNHNS, CDR2 SASEGT. V lost 6 bases to trimming and J lost 5 bases; unmatched junction nucleotides: 7.

This clonotype was counted ten times or more. V usage is TRBV28 and J usage is TRBJ2-7, with 12 bases aligning to TRBD2. The CDR3 is 17 amino acids. Germline V lookup: CDR1 MDHEN, CDR2 SYDVKM. V lost 6 bases and J lost 3; bases outside the gene matches: 12. CDR3 sequence reads: CASSGLAGTYRYYEQYF. The CDR3 DNA follows: TGTGCCAGCAGCGGACTAGCGGGAACTTACCGCTACTACGAGCAGTACTTC.

This clonotype was counted at least ten times. The chain is built from TRBV12-3 or TRBV12-4 and TRBJ1-5, with D perhaps matching TRBD1 (5 bases). This CDR3 has 16 amino acids. The V end was cut by 1 base, the J end by 6 bases, with 16 bases between. In nucleotides, the CDR3 is TGTGCCAGCAGTTTAGATCGAATGGGGACGGCTCAGCCCCAGCATTTT. Translated: CASSLDRMGTAQPQHF.

The V gene is TRBV3-1, the J gene TRBJ2-7; possible D gene TRBD1, 5 bases. V was shortened by 1 base and J by 1 base, with 17 bases between the two germline ends. The CDR3 contains 17 residues. The germline V gene has CDR1 LGHDT and CDR2 YNNKEL (reference sequence). The CDR3 sequence: CASSQATTLAGSYEQYF. The DNA for the CDR3 is TGTGCCAGCAGCCAAGCCACAACTTTGGCAGGGTCCTACGAGCAGTACTTC.

V and J are TRBV6-5 and TRBJ1-6; TRBD1 agrees at 8 bases. V lost 2 bases, J lost 9 bases, and 9 bases stayed unmatched. The CDR3 loop spans 16 amino acids. Germline lookup yields CDR1 MNHEY and CDR2 SVGAGI. CDR3 region: CASSYRTGPGGSPLHF. The DNA for the CDR3 is TGTGCCAGCAGTTACAGGACAGGGCCTGGCGGTTCACCCCTCCACTTT.

Remarks on this clonotype: Because it lacks the conserved phenylalanine or tryptophan at the end, this CDR3 is likely a read error. The chain recombines TRBV20-1 with TRBJ1-2; tentatively, D is TRBD1 (5 bases). Trimming left V 2 bases short and J 8 bases short, with 18 bases between. The CDR3 sequence is 14 residues long. Germline V gene sequence: CDR1 DFQATT, CDR2 SNEGSKA (reference sequence). The CDR3 nucleotides are TGCAGTGCTAGACCTTTCGACGGGGCCGGCGGCTACACCTAC. Translation gives CSARPFDGAGGYTY.

This clonotype appeared many times. The V call is TRBV28, the J call TRBJ2-7, with 10 nucleotides matching TRBD1. There are 14 residues in the CDR3. The V and J ends lost 5 bases and 7 bases, in that order; junction bases with no gene match: 8. Looked up from germline, CDR1 is MDHEN and CDR2 is SYDVKM. CDR3 DNA sequence: TGTGCCAGCAGTCTTCCGACAGGGGGCTCAGAGCAGTACTTC. Protein product: CASSLPTGGSEQYF.

The chain is built from TRBV12-3 or TRBV12-4 and TRBJ1-1, with TRBD1 as a possible D gene (5 bases). V lost 5 bases and J 2 bases, leaving 9 bases between the germline ends. The CDR3 contains 13 residues. The CDR3 region is CASSQQVNTEAFF. CDR3 nucleotide sequence: TGTGCCAGCAGTCAACAGGTAAACACTGAAGCTTTCTTT.

This clonotype occurred many times. The chain links TRBV6-2 or TRBV6-3 to TRBJ2-7; no clear D. The CDR3 has 12 residues. Trimming pared 5 bases from V and 6 bases from J, leaving 11 bases between. Germline V gives CDR1 MNHEY, CDR2 SVGEGT. The CDR3 nucleotides read TGTGCCAGCAGTCCTACTACGGGCGAGCAGTACTTC. Its protein product is CASSPTTGEQYF.

This clonotype was seen ten or more times. The chain carries TRBV29-1 and TRBJ2-7, with a possible D match to TRBD2 (5 bases). Deletions cut 6 bases from V and 4 bases from J, with 13 bases between. Germline V lookup: CDR1 SQVTM, CDR2 ANQGSEA. The CDR3 length is 12 residues. In DNA form, the CDR3 reads TGCAGCGTAATAGTGTCGGGGTACGAGCAGTACTTC. This sequence encodes CSVIVSGYEQYF.

This clonotype was detected ten times or more. This rearrangement joins TRBV12-3 or TRBV12-4 to TRBJ2-5; D not resolved. This CDR3 is built from 13 residues. V was clipped by 1 base and J by 5 bases, with 8 bases between them. CDR3 sequence (DNA): TGTGCCAGCAGTTTAGGGTCCTGGGAGACCCAGTACTTC. Translation gives CASSLGSWETQYF.

This clonotype was counted many times. As DNA, the CDR3 is TGTGCCAGTGACAGGTTGGGAATTAACTCTGGAAACACCATATATTTT. This gives the protein CASDRLGINSGNTIYF. The rearrangement uses TRBV11-1 and TRBJ1-3; D perhaps matches TRBD1 (6 bases). Germline V gene data show CDR1 as SGHAT and CDR2 as FQDESV (reference sequence). This CDR3 is built from 16 residues. The V gene lost 9 bases and the J gene lost 0 bases, with 18 bases spanning the gap.

By its share, this clonotype is medium-sized (0.01 to 0.1%). The V and J genes are TRBV28 and TRBJ2-2; 8 nucleotides line up with TRBD2. The CDR3 is 14 amino acids. V gave up 4 bases and J gave up 4 bases; unmatched junction bases: 2. Germline V lookup: CDR1 MDHEN, CDR2 SYDVKM. This CDR3 reads CASSSGTSTGELFF. The CDR3 coding sequence is TGTGCCAGCAGTTCGGGGACTAGCACCGGGGAGCTGTTTTTT. Variable domain in full (rest from reference TRBV28 and TRBJ2-2): DVKVTQSSRYLVKRTGEKVFLECVQDMDHENMFWYRQDPGLGLRLIYFSYDVKMKEKGDIPEGYSVSREKKERFSLILESASTNQTSMYLCASSSGTSTGELFFGEGSRLTVL.

On this clonotype: A junction boundary mismatches the germline segment, possibly from a read error. The chain joins TRBV3-1 to TRBJ1-1, with a tentative D call TRBD1 (6 bases). The germline V gene encodes CDR1 LGHDT and CDR2 YNNKEL (reference sequence). CDR3 length equals 13 residues. CDR3 region: CASTQQGGLWPAF. The CDR3 region has the DNA TGTGCCAGCACCCAACAGGGTGGGTTGTGGCCGGCTTTT. Supplemented by reference TRBV3-1 and TRBJ1-1, the full variable domain reads DTAVSQTPKYLVTQMGNDKSIKCEQNLGHDTMYWYKQDSKKFLKIMFSYNNKELIINETVPNRFSPKSPDKAHLNLHINSLELGDSAVYFCASTQQGGLWPAFGQGTRLTVV.

In this sample, this clonotype turned up a few times. Possible read error: a much larger clone is one base away. V is TRBV20-1 and J is TRBJ2-5; D is perhaps TRBD2 (5 bases). The CDR3 has 12 amino acids. Germline-derived CDR1 and CDR2 are DFQATT and SNEGSKA (reference sequence). CDR3 amino acids: CRRSRGSETQYF. CDR3 in DNA: TGCAGGCGGTCTCGGGGATCAGAGACCCAGTACTTC.

This clonotype was detected a few times. The chain carries TRBV6-1 and TRBJ1-6; D not resolved. CDR1 MNHNS and CDR2 SASEGT come from the germline V gene. Deletions cut 5 bases from V and 5 bases from J, with 10 bases between. CDR3 length equals 14 residues. The CDR3 sequence is CASSPVFDNSPLHF. DNA of the CDR3: TGTGCCAGCAGTCCAGTTTTCGATAATTCACCCCTCCACTTT.

This clonotype was seen at least ten times. The chain couples TRBV12-3 or TRBV12-4 to TRBJ2-7; D may be TRBD1 (5 bases). V was cut by 7 bases and J by 6 bases, with 19 bases left in between. The CDR3 is 14 residues long. CDR3 in amino acids: CASNPLTAGAEQYF. DNA for the CDR3: TGTGCCAGCAATCCTCTAACGGCTGGGGCCGAGCAGTACTTC.

In this sample, this clonotype turned up many times. The V and J genes are TRBV4-1 and TRBJ2-7; 13 bases match TRBD2. This CDR3 has 16 amino acids. V shed 3 bases and J 3 bases; nucleotides not matched to a gene: 5. Germline V gives CDR1 MGHRA, CDR2 YSYEKL. This chain's CDR3 is CASSQMTSGRIYEQYF. As DNA, the CDR3 is TGCGCCAGCAGCCAGATGACTAGCGGGAGGATCTACGAGCAGTACTTC.

The CDR3 reads CSANSRETQYF. Here the CDR3 DNA reads TGCAGTGCTAACTCCAGAGAGACCCAGTACTTC. The chain couples TRBV20-1 to TRBJ2-5, with D uncertain. CDR1 and CDR2 (germline): DFQATT, SNEGSKA (reference sequence). Trimming took off 4 bases at V and 4 bases at J, with 7 bases between the two ends. This CDR3 comprises 11 residues.

As concerns this clonotype: One end of the junction fails to match germline, which may point to a read error. The chain carries TRBV30 and TRBJ1-2, with D possibly TRBD1 on 5 matching bases. In germline, CDR1 is GTSNPN, CDR2 SVGIG (reference sequence). CDR3 length: 13 residues. CDR3 bases: TGTGCCGGCAGCGGGGCCGGCGGCTATGGTTACACCTTC. It codes for CAGSGAGGYGYTF.